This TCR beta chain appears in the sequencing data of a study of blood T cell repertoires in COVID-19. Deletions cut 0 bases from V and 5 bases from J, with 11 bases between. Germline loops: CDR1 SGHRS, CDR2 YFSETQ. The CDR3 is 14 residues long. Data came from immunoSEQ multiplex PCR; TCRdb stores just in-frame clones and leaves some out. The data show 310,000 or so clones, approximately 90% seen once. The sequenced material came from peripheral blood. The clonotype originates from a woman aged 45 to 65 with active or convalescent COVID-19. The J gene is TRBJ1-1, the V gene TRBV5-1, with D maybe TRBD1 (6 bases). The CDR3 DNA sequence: TGCGCCAGCAGCTTGGACAGGGAATTAACTGAAGCTTTCTTT. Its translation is CASSLDRELTEAFF.